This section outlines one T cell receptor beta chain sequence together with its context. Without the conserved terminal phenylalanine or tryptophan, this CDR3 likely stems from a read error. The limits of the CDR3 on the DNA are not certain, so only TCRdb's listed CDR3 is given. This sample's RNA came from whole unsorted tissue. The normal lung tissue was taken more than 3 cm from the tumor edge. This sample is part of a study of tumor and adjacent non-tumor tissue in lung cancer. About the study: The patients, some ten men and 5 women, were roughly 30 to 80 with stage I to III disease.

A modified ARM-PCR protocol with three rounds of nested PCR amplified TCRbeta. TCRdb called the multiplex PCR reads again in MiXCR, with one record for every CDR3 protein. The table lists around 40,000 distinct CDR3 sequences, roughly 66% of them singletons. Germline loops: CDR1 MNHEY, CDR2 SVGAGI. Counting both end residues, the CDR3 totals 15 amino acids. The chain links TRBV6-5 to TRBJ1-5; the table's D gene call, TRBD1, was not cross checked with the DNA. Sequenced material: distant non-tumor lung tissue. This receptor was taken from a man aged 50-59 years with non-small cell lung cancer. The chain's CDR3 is CARSYTRDSSQPQHL.